The 25 T cell receptor beta chains below were found in one sample sequenced in a study of neurological immune-mediated disorders. TCRdb redid the calling of the 5' RACE reads with MiXCR, one entry per CDR3 protein. The top ten hold roughly 4% of the sample, which has roughly 41,000 distinct CDR3 sequences, 11% seen once. Time point specified: technical triplicate 1. Sequences were obtained from PBMCs. The receptors shown here come from a man aged 55 to 70 with HTLV-1-associated myelopathy (HAM/TSP).

This clonotype was seen ten or more times. CDR3 loop: CSAILAGLADTQYF. The CDR3 DNA reads as TGCAGCGCCATATTAGCGGGATTGGCAGATACGCAGTATTTT. The V call is TRBV29-1, the J call TRBJ2-3; TRBD2 aligns across 8 bases. The trim removed 7 bases at V and 4 bases at J, leaving 10 bases unmatched. The CDR3 runs 14 residues. The V gene's germline CDR1 is SQVTM and CDR2 ANQGSEA.

This clonotype showed up many times. The chain has TRBV7-9 and TRBJ1-1; D uncertain. Trimming shortened V by 5 bases and J by 4 bases, and 17 bases separated the two germline ends. Germline assignment: CDR1 SEHNR and CDR2 FQNEAQ (reference sequence). The CDR3 contains 15 residues. The CDR3 DNA reads as TGTGCCAGCAGCCCTACCAACGGACTCGGCACTGAAGCTTTCTTT. Its translation: CASSPTNGLGTEAFF.

Sample share makes this clonotype medium-sized (0.01 to 0.1%). The V and J genes are TRBV29-1 and TRBJ1-2; possibly TRBD1 for D (5 bases). The CDR3 covers 15 residues. Trimming left V 4 bases short and J 3 bases short, with 18 bases between. Looked up from germline, CDR1 is SQVTM and CDR2 is ANQGSEA. Here the CDR3 DNA reads TGCAGCGTTGTGGGGGGAGCCCACCACGACTATGGCTACACCTTC. Translating it yields CSVVGGAHHDYGYTF.

This clonotype rates as large. The chain recombines TRBV20-1 with TRBJ2-3, with D perhaps given as TRBD1 or TRBD2 (6 bases each). Germline V CDR1 and CDR2: DFQATT, SNEGSKA (reference sequence). V lost 7 bases to trimming and J lost 6 bases, with 14 bases between them. The CDR3 totals 12 residues. Written as DNA, the CDR3 is TGCAGTGGGGGGGCGGGGTCCGATACGCAGTATTTT. Translation gives CSGGAGSDTQYF.

This clonotype has a count of ten or more. The chain carries TRBV10-3 and TRBJ2-1; TRBD1 is a possible D gene (6 bases). The CDR3 covers 16 residues. CDR1 is ENHRY and CDR2 is SYGVKD in the germline V gene. V was trimmed by 10 bases and J by 2 bases, leaving 21 bases between them. CDR3 in DNA: TGTGCCAGCACAGGGTCTCACTATGCCGCCTACAATGAGCAGTTCTTC. It codes for CASTGSHYAAYNEQFF.

This clonotype was recorded many times. CDR3 sequence: CASSRTSFYEQYF. CDR3 coding DNA: TGTGCCAGCAGCCGGACTAGCTTCTACGAGCAGTACTTC. The chain employs TRBV5-5 and TRBJ2-7, with TRBD2 matching over 8 bases. CDR3 length: 13 amino acids. Germline V gene lookup returns CDR1 SGHKS and CDR2 YYEKEE (reference sequence). The V segment lost 4 bases and the J segment 3 bases; nucleotides outside the gene matches: 3.

There are many counts of this clonotype. The V gene is TRBV12-3 or TRBV12-4, the J gene TRBJ1-5, with no clear D. With 3 bases removed from V and 0 bases from J, the gap between germline ends came to 6 bases. This CDR3 comprises 14 residues. CDR3 coding DNA: TGTGCCAGCAGTTTCGGCCATAGCAATCAGCCCCAGCATTTT. Protein sequence: CASSFGHSNQPQHF.

This clonotype appeared many times. V and J are TRBV20-1 and TRBJ2-1, with a possible D match to TRBD1 (6 bases). With 0 bases removed from V and 4 bases from J, the gap between germline ends came to 19 bases. Germline loops: CDR1 DFQATT, CDR2 SNEGSKA (reference sequence). This CDR3 is 17 amino acids long. CDR3 region: CSARDQVRGQSYNEQFF. CDR3 sequence (DNA): TGCAGTGCTAGAGATCAGGTTCGCGGACAGTCTTACAATGAGCAGTTCTTC.

At least ten counts were recorded for this clonotype. This chain joins TRBV20-1 and TRBJ2-5, with 10 positions matching TRBD2. Germline CDR1 DFQATT, CDR2 SNEGSKA (reference sequence). V lost 4 bases and J lost 4; bases outside the gene matches: 12. The CDR3 sequence is 16 residues long. The CDR3 DNA sequence: TGCAGTGCTAATGGACTAGCGGAAGAGGTGGGAGAGACCCAGTACTTC. Protein sequence: CSANGLAEEVGETQYF.

This clonotype was counted at least ten times. This rearrangement joins TRBV14 to TRBJ2-6, with D possibly matching TRBD1 (6 bases). The CDR3 extends over 15 amino acids. Trimming pared 0 bases from V and 4 bases from J, leaving 7 bases between. In germline, CDR1 is SGHDN, CDR2 FVKESK. The CDR3 here is CASSQDGTGANVLTF. CDR3 nucleotide sequence: TGTGCCAGCAGCCAAGATGGGACAGGGGCCAACGTCCTGACTTTC.

This clonotype was observed at least ten times. V usage is TRBV7-2 and J usage is TRBJ1-2; TRBD1 matches 7 bases. The CDR3 runs to 14 residues. CDR1 SGHTA and CDR2 FQGNSA come from the germline V gene. After removal of 1 base from V and 5 bases from J, the junction contained 4 bases not matched to a gene. DNA for the CDR3: TGTGCCAGCAGCTTAGTGCACAGGGGTTATGGCTACACCTTC. Translated, it gives CASSLVHRGYGYTF.

This chain uses TRBV7-2 with TRBJ2-7, with a weak D call TRBD1 (5 bases). CDR1 is SGHTA and CDR2 is FQGNSA in the germline V gene. The ends were cut back, 5 bases at V and 12 bases at J, with 20 bases in the middle. This CDR3 is 13 amino acids long. CDR3 DNA sequence: TGTGCCAGCAGCACCTCCCAGGGCCGGTCCCTGTACGTC. Amino acids: CASSTSQGRSLYV.

This clonotype has a count of ten or more. The rearrangement uses TRBV4-1 and TRBJ2-1; D call uncertain. This CDR3 region has 14 residues. Germline lookup yields CDR1 MGHRA and CDR2 YSYEKL. Trimming took off 4 bases at V and 8 bases at J, with 15 bases between the two ends. CDR3 residues: CASSPQAVSDEQFF. CDR3 in DNA: TGCGCCAGCAGCCCTCAGGCGGTTTCCGATGAGCAGTTCTTC.

This clonotype has just a few counts. The chain combines TRBV7-9 with TRBJ2-1, with D tentatively TRBD2 (6 bases). The CDR3 covers 16 residues. V was pared by 1 base and J by 9 bases, with 19 bases between. Germline CDR1 reads SEHNR; CDR2 reads FQNEAQ (reference sequence). The CDR3 DNA reads as TGTGCCAGCAGCTTAGAGGACTACGGCATTAGGAGTGAGCAGTTCTTC. Translation gives CASSLEDYGIRSEQFF.

This clonotype was counted at least ten times. The V gene is TRBV20-1, the J gene TRBJ2-1; 9 bases are shared with TRBD2. Germline V CDR1 and CDR2: DFQATT, SNEGSKA (reference sequence). The junction had 7 bases not matched to a gene; V was cut back by 0 bases and J by 10 bases. CDR3 length equals 14 residues. As DNA, the CDR3 is TGCAGTGCTAGAGATCCCAACAGCGGGAGGGAGCAGTTCTTC. Protein: CSARDPNSGREQFF.

This clonotype has at least ten counts. The J gene is TRBJ2-1, the V gene TRBV7-2; 7 nucleotides match TRBD2. The CDR3 length is 17 residues. V dropped 3 bases and J dropped 4; count of bases not matched to a gene: 12. Germline assignment: CDR1 SGHTA and CDR2 FQGNSA. The CDR3 sequence is CASSFVGTTMGYNEQFF. The DNA of the CDR3 is TGTGCCAGCAGCTTCGTCGGGACTACAATGGGGTACAATGAGCAGTTCTTC.

Many counts were recorded for this clonotype. CDR3 DNA: TGCAGCGTTGGGGATCCAGGCGAAGGCTACACCTTC. As protein: CSVGDPGEGYTF. The chain recombines TRBV29-1 with TRBJ1-2; D not certain. The germline V and J ends were trimmed by 4 bases and 8 bases, with 14 bases remaining between them. Germline lookup yields CDR1 SQVTM and CDR2 ANQGSEA. The CDR3 is 12 residues long.

This clonotype appeared many times. The J gene is TRBJ1-1, the V gene TRBV6-1, with 7 bases aligning to TRBD1. J lost 4 bases, V lost 6 bases, and 8 bases had no gene match. Germline V gene lookup returns CDR1 MNHNS and CDR2 SASEGT. CDR3 length: 14 residues. The CDR3 sequence is CASRLTGFGTEAFF. CDR3 bases: TGTGCCAGCAGATTGACAGGGTTCGGCACTGAAGCTTTCTTT.

This clonotype was recorded at least ten times. The chain employs TRBV5-1 and TRBJ1-2, with 7 nucleotides matching TRBD1. The germline V gene has CDR1 SGHRS and CDR2 YFSETQ. The CDR3 totals 14 residues. J gave up 8 bases and V 0 bases, and 7 bases lay outside the gene matches. The CDR3 protein is CASSLEGRGEGYTF. CDR3 sequence (DNA): TGCGCCAGCAGCTTGGAAGGCAGGGGGGAAGGCTACACCTTC.

This clonotype was counted at least ten times. The genes are TRBV6-5 and TRBJ1-5, with TRBD1 identical over 9 bases. CDR1 and CDR2 (germline): MNHEY, SVGAGI. The CDR3 has 17 amino acids. Germline trimming cut 0 bases from V and 7 bases from J; bases unmatched to any gene: 10. The DNA for the CDR3 is TGTGCCAGCAGTTACTCGATCCCGGGACAGGGAAAACAGCCCCAGCATTTT. Its protein is CASSYSIPGQGKQPQHF.

This clonotype was seen at least ten times. A much larger clone sits a single nucleotide away, making a read error possible. The genes are TRBV6-5 and TRBJ1-1; no definite D call. CDR1 and CDR2 (germline): MNHEY, SVGAGI. This CDR3 comprises 13 residues. Trimming shortened V by 4 bases and J by 1 base, and 7 bases separated the two germline ends. Here the CDR3 reads CASSFGRNTEAFF. CDR3 nucleotides: TGTGCCAGCAGTTTCGGGAGGAACACTGAAGCTTTCTTT.

This clonotype has at least ten counts. The CDR3 nucleotides read TGCGCCAGCAGCTTGTCTGGGGGGGACAACACAGATACGCAGTATTTT. Encoded protein: CASSLSGGDNTDTQYF. V gene TRBV5-1 combines with J gene TRBJ2-3, with D possibly being TRBD2 (7 bases). The V gene lost 1 base and the J gene lost 2 bases, with 14 bases spanning the gap. Germline V gene lookup returns CDR1 SGHRS and CDR2 YFSETQ. There are 16 residues in the CDR3.

This clonotype showed up many times. Here the CDR3 DNA reads TGTGCCAGCAGTGAAGCAGGGTCGGGTGAAGCTTTCTTT. It encodes CASSEAGSGEAFF. The chain uses TRBV2 and TRBJ1-1; D not resolved. From germline, CDR1 is SNHLY and CDR2 FYNNEI. The CDR3 totals 13 residues. The ends were cut back, 0 bases at V and 7 bases at J, with 9 bases in the middle.

This clonotype has ten or more counts. The chain has TRBV9 and TRBJ1-2; D gene ambiguous. The CDR3 is made up of 14 amino acids. V was trimmed by 3 bases and J by 4 bases, leaving 13 bases between them. Germline values: CDR1 SGDLS, CDR2 YYNGEE. The CDR3 region is CASSGRRESYGYTF. The CDR3 DNA reads TGTGCCAGCAGCGGACGAAGGGAATCCTATGGCTACACCTTC.

This clonotype came up many times. The CDR3 nucleotides are TGCAGTGCCAAACATGGACAGGATTCGAACACTGAAGCTTTCTTT. It specifies CSAKHGQDSNTEAFF. The J gene is TRBJ1-1, the V gene TRBV20-1; the match to TRBD1 covers 7 bases. Germline trimming cut 6 bases from V and 1 base from J; bases unmatched to any gene: 11. The CDR3 consists of 15 residues. Germline CDR1 DFQATT, CDR2 SNEGSKA (reference sequence).